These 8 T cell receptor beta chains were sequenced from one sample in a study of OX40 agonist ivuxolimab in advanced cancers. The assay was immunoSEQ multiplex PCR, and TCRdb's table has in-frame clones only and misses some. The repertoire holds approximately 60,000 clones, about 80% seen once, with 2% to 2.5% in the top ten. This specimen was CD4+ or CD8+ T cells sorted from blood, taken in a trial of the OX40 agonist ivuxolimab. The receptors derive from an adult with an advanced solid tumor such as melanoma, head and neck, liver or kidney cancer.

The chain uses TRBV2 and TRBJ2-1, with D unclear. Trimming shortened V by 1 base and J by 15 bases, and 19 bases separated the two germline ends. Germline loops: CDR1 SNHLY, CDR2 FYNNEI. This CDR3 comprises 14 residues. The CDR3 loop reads CASSEDRSLRWRFF. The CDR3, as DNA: TGTGCCAGCAGTGAAGATAGGAGTCTACGCTGGCGGTTCTTC.

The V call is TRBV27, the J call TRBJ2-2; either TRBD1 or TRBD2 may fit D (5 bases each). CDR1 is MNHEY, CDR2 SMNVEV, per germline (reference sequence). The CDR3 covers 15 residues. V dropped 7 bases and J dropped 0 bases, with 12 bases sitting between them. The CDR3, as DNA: TGTGCCAGCAAAGGAGGACATACGAACACCGGGGAGCTGTTTTTT. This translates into CASKGGHTNTGELFF.

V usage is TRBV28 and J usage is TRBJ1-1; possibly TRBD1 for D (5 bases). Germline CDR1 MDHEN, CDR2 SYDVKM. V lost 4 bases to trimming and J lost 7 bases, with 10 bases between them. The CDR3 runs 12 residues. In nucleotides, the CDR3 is TGTGCCAGCAGTTGGGGGGAAGTTGAAGCTTTCTTT. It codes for CASSWGEVEAFF.

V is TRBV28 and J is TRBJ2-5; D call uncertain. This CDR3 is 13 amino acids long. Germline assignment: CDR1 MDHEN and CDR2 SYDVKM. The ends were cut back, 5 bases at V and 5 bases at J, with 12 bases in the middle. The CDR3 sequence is CASSAPRPETQYF. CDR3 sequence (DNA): TGTGCCAGCAGTGCGCCACGGCCGGAGACCCAGTACTTC.

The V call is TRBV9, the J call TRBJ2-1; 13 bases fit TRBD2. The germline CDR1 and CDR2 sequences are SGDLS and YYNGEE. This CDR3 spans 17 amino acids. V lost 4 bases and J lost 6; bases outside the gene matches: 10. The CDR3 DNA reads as TGTGCCAGCAGCCTGCGACTAGCGGGAGGCCCTCCCAATGAGCAGTTCTTC. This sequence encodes CASSLRLAGGPPNEQFF.

CDR3 bases: TGTGCCTGGGCCCCGCCGGCCTACTATGGCTACACCTTC. It is translated as CAWAPPAYYGYTF. This chain connects TRBV30 to TRBJ1-2; D unclear. With 5 bases removed from V and 3 bases from J, the gap between germline ends came to 13 bases. Per the germline V gene, CDR1 is GTSNPN and CDR2 is SVGIG (reference sequence). The CDR3 totals 13 residues.

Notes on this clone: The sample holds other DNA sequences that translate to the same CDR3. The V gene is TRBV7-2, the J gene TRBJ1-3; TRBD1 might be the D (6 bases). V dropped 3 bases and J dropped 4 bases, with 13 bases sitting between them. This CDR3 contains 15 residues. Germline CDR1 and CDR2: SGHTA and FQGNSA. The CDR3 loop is CASSFGTGKGNTIYF. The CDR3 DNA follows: TGTGCCAGCAGCTTTGGTACAGGGAAAGGAAACACCATATATTTT.

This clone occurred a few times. The CDR3 DNA sequence: TGCGCCAGCAGCGGCGGGTGCTCTGGAAACACCATATATTTT. Protein: CASSGGCSGNTIYF. The chain joins TRBV5-1 to TRBJ1-3, with no clear D. Trimming stripped 4 bases from V and 0 bases from J, with 8 bases between. The germline gives CDR1 SGHRS, CDR2 YFSETQ. The CDR3 contains 14 residues.